This T cell receptor (beta chain) was sequenced in a study of T-cell reconstitution after alpha-beta-depleted transplantation in children (dated by TCRdb to the mid-2010s). Study-wide context: Using TCR repertoire profiling, the study followed T-cell immune reconstitution in a quantitative way in children after TCRalphabeta/CD19-depleted allogeneic hematopoietic cell transplantation.

Libraries were built with PCR. The reads were generated on an Illumina HiSeq 2500. Molecular barcoding was employed in the preparation of TCR libraries, with unique molecular identifiers being used to normalize TCRbeta repertoire quantification. TCRdb applied fastp at Q25 and MiXCR to the public reads, then kept only in-frame beta chains. Rows merge per CDR3 protein into single entries with the most common DNA and genes. The sample has around 100,000 distinct CDR3 sequences on record, about a tenth of them singletons. The ten largest clones take up under 40% of the sample. The treatment or condition label, as the study defines it: allogeneic hematopoietic cell transplantation with graft depleted of TCRalphabeta T cells and CD19 B cells. TCRalphabeta/CD19-depleted allogeneic hematopoietic cell grafts were given to the transplant recipients, all of whom were children. At least ten counts were recorded for this clonotype. What antigen it recognizes has not been identified. Per-base qualities were not stored, and no clone one base away is much larger.

Measured from the cysteine to the phenylalanine, the CDR3 is 16 residues long. The read is trimmed to its CDR3 DNA, 48 bases read in frame from base 1. After removal of 4 bases from V and 0 bases from J, the junction retains 4 bases not matched to a gene. The germline V gene supplies CDR1 KGHDR and CDR2 SFDVKD. Results the study describes overall, beyond this receptor: About two months after transplant, the apparently early recovery of alphabetaT-cell counts reportedly depended on just several hundred clones that had expanded rapidly and came from non-depleted graft cells. In some patients, the high TCRbeta diversity seen at day 60 was put down to recipient T cells and intrathymic progenitors that had survived conditioning. Over the following months the frequencies of hyperexpanded clones went down, and after one year T-cell counts and TCRbeta diversity were mostly credited to newly produced T cells.

Sequencing used PBMCs, obtained before TCRalphabeta/CD19-depleted stem cell transplant. The source of this sequence is a boy aged 2 to 10 with acute lymphoblastic leukemia, due to receive a stem cell transplant. This chain joins TRBV24-1 to TRBJ2-1; TRBD2 aligns with 8 central bases. The CDR3 here reads CATSDPSGSSYNEQFF. At the DNA level, the sequence is TGTGCCACCAGTGACCCCAGCGGGAGCTCCTACAATGAGCAGTTCTTC.